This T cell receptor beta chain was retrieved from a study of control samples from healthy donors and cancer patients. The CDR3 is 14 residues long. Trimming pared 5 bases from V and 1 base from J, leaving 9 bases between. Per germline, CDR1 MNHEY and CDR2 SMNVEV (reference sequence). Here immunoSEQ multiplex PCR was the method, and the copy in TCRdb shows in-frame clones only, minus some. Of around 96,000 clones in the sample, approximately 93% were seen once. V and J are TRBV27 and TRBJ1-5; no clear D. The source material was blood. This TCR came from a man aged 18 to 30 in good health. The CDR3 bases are TGTGCCAGCAGTCCAGGAGCAAGCAATCAGCCCCAGCATTTT. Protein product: CASSPGASNQPQHF.